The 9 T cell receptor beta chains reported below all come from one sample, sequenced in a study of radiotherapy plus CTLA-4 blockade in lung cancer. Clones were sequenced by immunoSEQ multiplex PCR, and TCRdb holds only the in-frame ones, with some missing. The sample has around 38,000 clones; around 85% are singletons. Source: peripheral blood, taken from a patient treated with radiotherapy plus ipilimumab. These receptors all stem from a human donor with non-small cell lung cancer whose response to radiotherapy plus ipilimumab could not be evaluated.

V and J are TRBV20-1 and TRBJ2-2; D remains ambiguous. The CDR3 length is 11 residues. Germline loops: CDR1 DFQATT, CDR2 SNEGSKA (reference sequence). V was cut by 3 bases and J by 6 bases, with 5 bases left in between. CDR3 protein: CSARGAGELFF. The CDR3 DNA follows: TGCAGTGCTAGGGGCGCCGGGGAGCTGTTTTTT.

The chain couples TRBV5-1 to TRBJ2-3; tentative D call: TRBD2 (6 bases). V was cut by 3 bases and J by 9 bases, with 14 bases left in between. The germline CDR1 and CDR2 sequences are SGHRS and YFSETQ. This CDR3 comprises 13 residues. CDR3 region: CASSYTRRATQYF. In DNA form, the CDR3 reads TGCGCCAGCAGCTACACGCGGAGGGCCACGCAGTATTTT.

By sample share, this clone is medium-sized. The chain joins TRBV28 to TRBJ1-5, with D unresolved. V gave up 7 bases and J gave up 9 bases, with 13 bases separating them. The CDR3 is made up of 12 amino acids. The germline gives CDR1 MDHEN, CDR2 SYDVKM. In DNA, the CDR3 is TGTGCCAGCACGGCGCCCCGGGGGCCCCAGCATTTT. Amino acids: CASTAPRGPQHF.

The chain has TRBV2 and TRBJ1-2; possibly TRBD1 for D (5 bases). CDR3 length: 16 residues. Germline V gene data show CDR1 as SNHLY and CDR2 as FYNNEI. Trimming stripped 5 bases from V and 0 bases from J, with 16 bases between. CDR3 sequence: CASSPSGRASNYGYTF. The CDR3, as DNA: TGTGCCAGCAGTCCTAGTGGCAGGGCCTCTAACTATGGCTACACCTTC.

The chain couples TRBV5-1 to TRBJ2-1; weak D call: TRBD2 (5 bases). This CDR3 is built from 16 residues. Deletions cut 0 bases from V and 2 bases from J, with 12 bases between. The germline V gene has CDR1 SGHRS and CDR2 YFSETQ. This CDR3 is CASSLGRVLTYNEQFF. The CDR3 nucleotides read TGCGCCAGCAGCTTGGGGCGGGTGCTTACCTACAATGAGCAGTTCTTC. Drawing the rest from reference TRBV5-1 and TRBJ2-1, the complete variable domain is KAGVTQTPRYLIKTRGQQVTLSCSPISGHRSVSWYQQTPGQGLQFLFEYFSETQRNKGNFPGRFSGRQFSNSRSEMNVSTLELGDSALYLCASSLGRVLTYNEQFFGPGTRLTVL.

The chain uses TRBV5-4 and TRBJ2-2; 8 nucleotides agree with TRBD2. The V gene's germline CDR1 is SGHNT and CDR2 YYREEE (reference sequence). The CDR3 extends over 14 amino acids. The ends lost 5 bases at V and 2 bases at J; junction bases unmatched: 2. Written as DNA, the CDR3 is TGTGCCAGCAGGAGCGGGGGTAACACCGGGGAGCTGTTTTTT. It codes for CASRSGGNTGELFF.

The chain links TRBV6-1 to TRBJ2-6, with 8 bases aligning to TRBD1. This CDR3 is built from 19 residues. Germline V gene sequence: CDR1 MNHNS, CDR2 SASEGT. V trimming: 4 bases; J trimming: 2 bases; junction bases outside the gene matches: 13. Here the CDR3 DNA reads TGTGCCAGCAGTGTCACTACCGGGACAGGTTTTCCTGGGGCCAACGTCCTGACTTTC. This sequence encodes CASSVTTGTGFPGANVLTF.

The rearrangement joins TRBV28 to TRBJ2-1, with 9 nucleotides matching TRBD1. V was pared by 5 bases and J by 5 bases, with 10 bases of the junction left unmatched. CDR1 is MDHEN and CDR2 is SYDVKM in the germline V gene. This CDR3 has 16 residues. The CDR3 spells CASSPGTGPGDNEQFF. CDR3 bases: TGTGCCAGCAGTCCCGGGACAGGGCCAGGCGACAATGAGCAGTTCTTC.

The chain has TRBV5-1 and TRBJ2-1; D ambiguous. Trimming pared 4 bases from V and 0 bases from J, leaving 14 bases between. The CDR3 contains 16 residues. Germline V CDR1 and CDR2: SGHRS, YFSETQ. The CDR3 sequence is CASSQTGGSSYNEQFF. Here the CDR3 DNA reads TGCGCCAGCAGCCAAACCGGCGGTAGCTCCTACAATGAGCAGTTCTTC.